The 17 T cell receptor beta chains below come from one sample, sequenced in a study of Graves' ophthalmopathy and Graves' hyperthyroidism. Beta-chain TCR CDR3 regions were amplified from RNA transcripts. HTBI primers primed a first-round RT-PCR, and a second-round multiplex PCR followed. TCRdb ran MiXCR on the multiplex PCR reads and lists one entry per CDR3 protein. The sample holds fewer than 350,000 distinct CDR3 sequences; roughly 16% are singletons and the top ten take about 12%. The material sequenced was peripheral blood. Receptor source: an adult man with Graves' ophthalmopathy.

The CDR3, as DNA: TGTGCCAGCAGTTACTCGGCGGGTGCCCAATACGAGCAGTACTTC. This codes for CASSYSAGAQYEQYF. The genes are TRBV6-5 and TRBJ2-7, with D perhaps TRBD2 (5 bases). The CDR3 runs to 15 residues. Per germline, CDR1 MNHEY and CDR2 SVGAGI. Deletions cut 0 bases from V and 4 bases from J, with 13 bases between.

This clonotype was counted ten times or more. The chain joins TRBV9 to TRBJ2-5; D perhaps matches TRBD2 (6 bases). The germline V gene encodes CDR1 SGDLS and CDR2 YYNGEE. The CDR3 consists of 15 residues. Trimming removed 1 base at V and 4 bases at J, with 14 bases between. For the CDR3, the DNA is TGTGCCAGCAGCGTATTCGGCGGGATAGGAGAGACCCAGTACTTC. It encodes CASSVFGGIGETQYF.

The chain joins TRBV6-2 or TRBV6-3 to TRBJ1-2; TRBD1 is a possible D gene (5 bases). The CDR3 sequence is 12 residues long. Looked up from germline, CDR1 is MNHEY and CDR2 is SVGEGT. V was clipped by 8 bases and J by 4 bases, with 11 bases between them. The CDR3 loop is CASDTGGYGYTF. The CDR3 DNA sequence: TGTGCCAGCGATACGGGGGGCTATGGCTACACCTTC.

The rearrangement links TRBV29-1 to TRBJ2-7, with no clear D. The CDR3 is made up of 13 amino acids. V lost 4 bases and J lost 0, with 10 bases in between. CDR1 SQVTM and CDR2 ANQGSEA come from the germline V gene. The CDR3 region has the DNA TGCAGCGTTGCTCCCGCGAGCTCCTACGAGCAGTACTTC. Its protein product is CSVAPASSYEQYF.

This clonotype was counted at least ten times. The chain uses TRBV5-1 and TRBJ2-1; 9 bases are shared with TRBD2. The CDR3 totals 13 residues. Germline values: CDR1 SGHRS, CDR2 YFSETQ. Trimming cost V 5 bases and J 7 bases; bases outside gene matches: 4. The CDR3 reads CASSGREGNEQFF. Written as DNA, the CDR3 is TGCGCCAGCAGTGGGCGGGAGGGGAATGAGCAGTTCTTC.

This clonotype has a count of ten or more. This chain uses TRBV27 with TRBJ2-7, with 7 bases that match TRBD2. J gave up 3 bases and V 0 bases, and 5 bases lay outside the gene matches. Germline CDR1 reads MNHEY; CDR2 reads SMNVEV (reference sequence). The CDR3 totals 15 residues. The CDR3 DNA reads TGTGCCAGCAGTTTATCGGGGGGGGATAACTACGAGCAGTACTTC. Protein: CASSLSGGDNYEQYF.

This clonotype came up many times. This chain links TRBV6-1 with TRBJ2-4, with TRBD1 identical over 10 bases. The CDR3 has 20 amino acids. Germline CDR1 is MNHNS and CDR2 is SASEGT. The V gene end was trimmed by 0 bases and the J gene end by 0 bases; junction bases not matched to a gene: 11. CDR3 coding DNA: TGTGCCAGCAGTGAAGCATCCGGGACAGGGGTCTCCTTAGCCAAAAACATTCAGTACTTC. Encoded protein: CASSEASGTGVSLAKNIQYF.

V usage is TRBV6-1 and J usage is TRBJ1-1; 10 nucleotides line up with TRBD1. Germline CDR1 is MNHNS and CDR2 is SASEGT. The CDR3 spans 14 residues. The trim removed 6 bases at V and 5 bases at J, leaving 6 bases unmatched. The CDR3 protein is CASSGQGVTTEAFF. CDR3 nucleotides: TGTGCCAGCAGCGGACAGGGGGTAACGACTGAAGCTTTCTTT.

This clonotype was recorded at least ten times. V is TRBV6-1 and J is TRBJ2-7; D gene ambiguous. Germline V gene lookup returns CDR1 MNHNS and CDR2 SASEGT. CDR3 length equals 14 residues. Trimming pared 4 bases from V and 2 bases from J, leaving 12 bases between. CDR3 sequence reads: CASSGAFPPYEQYF. The CDR3 DNA reads as TGTGCCAGCAGTGGTGCCTTCCCCCCCTACGAGCAGTACTTC.

This clonotype was seen repeatedly, ten times or more. This sequence joins TRBV9 and TRBJ2-2; no definite D call. The germline V gene encodes CDR1 SGDLS and CDR2 YYNGEE. V lost 0 bases, J lost 4 bases, and 13 bases lay in between. The CDR3 totals 16 residues. The CDR3 nucleotides read TGTGCCAGCAGCGTAGAATCTTGGGGTGCCACCGGGGAGCTGTTTTTT. This sequence encodes CASSVESWGATGELFF.

The gene calls are TRBV12-3 or TRBV12-4 and TRBJ1-6; no clear D. Trimming pared 7 bases from V and 3 bases from J, leaving 10 bases between. The CDR3 length is 14 residues. The CDR3 DNA reads as TGTGCCAGCACCGATTCAGGCTATAATTCACCCCTCCACTTT. It encodes CASTDSGYNSPLHF.

The table lists this clonotype with many counts. This chain joins TRBV9 and TRBJ1-2; the D gene is possibly TRBD1 (5 bases). Trimming removed 3 bases from V and 7 bases from J, with 19 bases in between. CDR1 SGDLS and CDR2 YYNGEE come from the germline V gene. The CDR3 contains 15 residues. For the CDR3, the DNA is TGTGCCAGCAGCGGGGGGGGTGCAGGGCCGGGTGGCTACACCTTC. Translation: CASSGGGAGPGGYTF.

This clonotype was seen many times. The chain recombines TRBV6-5 with TRBJ1-2; D may be TRBD1 (5 bases). CDR1 and CDR2 (germline): MNHEY, SVGAGI. The CDR3 is 16 amino acids. Trimming removed 2 bases from V and 4 bases from J, with 17 bases in between. The CDR3 is CASSYGQGDDSYGYTF. The CDR3, as DNA: TGTGCCAGCAGTTACGGCCAGGGCGACGATTCCTATGGCTACACCTTC.

This clonotype was seen once. The genes are TRBV15 and TRBJ1-3; D remains ambiguous. The V end was cut by 0 bases, the J end by 0 bases, with 18 bases between. Germline loops: CDR1 LNHNV, CDR2 YYDKDF (reference sequence). This CDR3 is 19 amino acids long. CDR3 in DNA: TGTGCCACCAGCAGAGACCTCGAATCCGCCCAGAGCTCTGGAAACACCATATATTTT. It yields the protein CATSRDLESAQSSGNTIYF.

This clonotype came up many times. The chain links TRBV27 to TRBJ1-1; no definite D call. V lost 6 bases and J lost 6, with 14 bases in between. Germline values: CDR1 MNHEY, CDR2 SMNVEV (reference sequence). The CDR3 contains 13 residues. The CDR3, as DNA: TGTGCCAGCAGCTCCGGGGTGGTCGCTGAAGCTTTCTTT. This sequence encodes CASSSGVVAEAFF.

This clonotype was detected many times. The chain uses TRBV7-2 and TRBJ2-5; tentatively, D is TRBD1 (5 bases). The CDR3 totals 16 residues. Germline V CDR1 and CDR2: SGHTA, FQGNSA. Trimming removed 2 bases at V and 5 bases at J, with 18 bases between. Here the CDR3 reads CASSLQGVVTGETQYF. The CDR3 DNA sequence: TGTGCCAGCAGCTTACAAGGGGTCGTTACTGGTGAGACCCAGTACTTC.

This clonotype has ten or more counts. The chain is built from TRBV7-2 and TRBJ1-5; weak D call: TRBD1 (5 bases). The CDR3 sequence is 15 residues long. V lost 4 bases to trimming and J lost 4 bases, with 14 bases between them. Germline-derived CDR1 and CDR2 are SGHTA and FQGNSA. The CDR3 coding sequence is TGTGCCAGCAGCTCCAACGACAGACTTAATCAGCCCCAGCATTTT. Translation: CASSSNDRLNQPQHF.